One sample yielded the 30 T cell receptor beta chains listed below, sequenced in a study of shared clonotypes between healthy human individuals. Produced via immunoSEQ multiplex PCR; TCRdb's table is partial and in-frame only. The repertoire has roughly 1 million clones, approximately 80% of them found once; the top ten carry approximately 0.5%. Source material: memory CD4+ T cells from PBMCs. Subset meaning: CD45RA-negative fraction. These receptors all stem from a man younger than 30 in good health. Some clones in this sample may be carry-over from other donors' samples.

The chain employs TRBV19 and TRBJ2-7, with D perhaps TRBD1 (6 bases). The germline V gene encodes CDR1 LNHDA and CDR2 SQIVND (reference sequence). V gave up 4 bases and J gave up 3 bases, with 13 bases separating them. CDR3 length: 14 residues. CDR3 nucleotides: TGTGCCAGTAGTAGGACAGTGGGGGTCTACGAGCAGTACTTC. Protein: CASSRTVGVYEQYF.

The sample holds a few counts of this clone. The chain employs TRBV18 and TRBJ2-4; 8 bases fit TRBD1. The CDR3 has 18 amino acids. Germline V lookup: CDR1 KGHSH, CDR2 LQKENI. Trimming removed 4 bases from V and 0 bases from J; junction bases left unmatched: 11. The CDR3 loop is CASSLGQGRALAKNIQYF. The CDR3 nucleotides are TGTGCCAGCTCACTCGGACAGGGTCGAGCGCTAGCCAAAAACATTCAGTACTTC.

This chain links TRBV9 with TRBJ2-1; D is uncertain. V was shortened by 0 bases and J by 7 bases, with 11 bases between the two germline ends. The CDR3 consists of 14 residues. Germline CDR1 reads SGDLS; CDR2 reads YYNGEE. This CDR3 is CASSVVMAGNEQFF. CDR3 DNA: TGTGCCAGCAGCGTAGTTATGGCCGGGAATGAGCAGTTCTTC.

The chain combines TRBV11-2 with TRBJ2-4; D ambiguous. The CDR3 covers 13 residues. Germline CDR1 SGHAT, CDR2 FQNNGV. With 3 bases removed from V and 9 bases from J, the gap between germline ends came to 12 bases. This chain's CDR3 is CASSFPGTGIQYF. Written as DNA, the CDR3 is TGTGCCAGCAGCTTTCCGGGCACGGGCATTCAGTACTTC.

This sequence joins TRBV6-1 and TRBJ1-5, with D uncertain. V was pared by 2 bases and J by 7 bases, with 9 bases between. Germline V gene data show CDR1 as MNHNS and CDR2 as SASEGT. This CDR3 is 13 amino acids long. CDR3 sequence: CASSENGEQPQHF. The DNA of the CDR3 is TGTGCCAGCAGTGAAAACGGGGAGCAGCCCCAGCATTTT.

The J gene is TRBJ1-2, the V gene TRBV7-2, with D unclear. CDR1 and CDR2 from the germline V gene are SGHTA and FQGNSA. This CDR3 comprises 15 residues. Trimming pared 4 bases from V and 0 bases from J, leaving 12 bases between. The CDR3 here is CASSSDWASNYGYTF. The DNA of the CDR3 is TGTGCCAGCAGCTCGGATTGGGCGTCTAACTATGGCTACACCTTC. The whole variable domain, filled in from reference TRBV7-2 and TRBJ1-2, reads GAGVSQSPSNKVTEKGKDVELRCDPISGHTALYWYRQSLGQGLEFLIYFQGNSAPDKSGLPSDRFSAERTGGSVSTLTIQRTQQEDSAVYLCASSSDWASNYGYTFGSGTRLTVV.

The chain links TRBV14 to TRBJ1-5; TRBD1 matches at 8 bases. The CDR3 spans 20 residues. The germline CDR1 and CDR2 sequences are SGHDN and FVKESK. V dropped 0 bases and J dropped 2; count of bases not matched to a gene: 15. The CDR3 bases are TGTGCCAGCAGCCAAGATATAAGGACAGGGACGGAGGGGGGCAATCAGCCCCAGCATTTT. It codes for CASSQDIRTGTEGGNQPQHF.

The DNA of the CDR3 is TGTGCCAGCAGCTCACCGGACAGGGCATTTGGAAACACCATATATTTT. Translation gives CASSSPDRAFGNTIYF. This chain uses TRBV11-2 with TRBJ1-3; TRBD1 matches 8 bases. CDR1 SGHAT and CDR2 FQNNGV come from the germline V gene. This CDR3 has 16 residues. V lost 4 bases to trimming and J lost 3 bases; unmatched junction nucleotides: 8.

This clone was seen a handful of times. The gene calls are TRBV7-2 and TRBJ2-5; 8 bases are shared with TRBD2. Trimming cost V 3 bases and J 5 bases; bases outside gene matches: 8. Germline V gene data show CDR1 as SGHTA and CDR2 as FQGNSA. The CDR3 loop spans 15 amino acids. The CDR3 region is CASSFPPGLVETQYF. The CDR3 DNA reads as TGTGCCAGCAGCTTCCCGCCGGGACTAGTGGAGACCCAGTACTTC.

A note on this clone: The same CDR3 arises from other DNA sequences in this sample as well. The rearrangement links TRBV5-1 to TRBJ2-1; 11 positions match TRBD2. The CDR3 consists of 15 residues. V lost 1 base and J lost 4; bases outside the gene matches: 1. Germline V CDR1 and CDR2: SGHRS, YFSETQ. The CDR3 bases are TGCGCCAGCAGCTTGACTAGCGGGAGTTACAATGAGCAGTTCTTC. Translating gives CASSLTSGSYNEQFF.

This clone was detected only a few times. The V and J genes are TRBV28 and TRBJ1-1; maybe TRBD1 (5 bases). This CDR3 spans 12 amino acids. V was pared by 4 bases and J by 10 bases, with 13 bases between. Germline CDR1 is MDHEN and CDR2 is SYDVKM. The DNA for the CDR3 is TGTGCCAGCAGTTCGTTCCCGGGGGGAGCTTTCTTT. Protein product: CASSSFPGGAFF. Drawing the rest from reference TRBV28 and TRBJ1-1, the complete variable domain is DVKVTQSSRYLVKRTGEKVFLECVQDMDHENMFWYRQDPGLGLRLIYFSYDVKMKEKGDIPEGYSVSREKKERFSLILESASTNQTSMYLCASSSFPGGAFFGQGTRLTVV.

The chain uses TRBV29-1 and TRBJ2-3; TRBD2 matches at 8 bases. The CDR3 length is 15 residues. Per germline, CDR1 SQVTM and CDR2 ANQGSEA. V lost 4 bases to trimming and J lost 5 bases; unmatched junction nucleotides: 11. For the CDR3, the DNA is TGCAGCGTTGGCCTGACCGGGACTAGTGGAGATACGCAGTATTTT. Translated, it gives CSVGLTGTSGDTQYF.

The count of this clone is one. The chain recombines TRBV30 with TRBJ1-1; D gene ambiguous. Trimming removed 2 bases from V and 6 bases from J, with 16 bases in between. CDR3 length: 14 residues. Germline CDR1 reads GTSNPN; CDR2 reads SVGIG (reference sequence). In nucleotides, the CDR3 is TGTGCCTGGAGTCCCCCAGGTGAAGCACCTGAAGCTTTCTTT. It is translated as CAWSPPGEAPEAFF.

This clone was recorded only once. This sequence joins TRBV4-2 and TRBJ2-7; D possibly corresponds to TRBD1 (6 bases). CDR3 length: 15 residues. Germline lookup yields CDR1 LGHNA and CDR2 YNFKEQ. Trimming took off 4 bases at V and 2 bases at J, with 15 bases between the two ends. For the CDR3, the DNA is TGTGCCAGCAGCCCCCCCCTGGGGGCCGCCTACGAGCAGTACTTC. The encoded protein is CASSPPLGAAYEQYF.

The J gene is TRBJ2-7, the V gene TRBV7-2; 8 bases fit TRBD1. V was pared by 2 bases and J by 9 bases, with 3 bases of the junction left unmatched. Germline-derived CDR1 and CDR2 are SGHTA and FQGNSA. CDR3 size: 12 residues. In DNA form, the CDR3 reads TGTGCCAGCAGCTTACCCGGGACAGGGCAGTACTTC. Translating it yields CASSLPGTGQYF. The complete variable domain, with remaining parts taken from reference TRBV7-2 and TRBJ2-7, reads GAGVSQSPSNKVTEKGKDVELRCDPISGHTALYWYRQSLGQGLEFLIYFQGNSAPDKSGLPSDRFSAERTGGSVSTLTIQRTQQEDSAVYLCASSLPGTGQYFGPGTRLTVT.

This clone was counted a few times. The chain links TRBV9 to TRBJ2-3; possible D gene TRBD2, 6 bases. CDR3 length: 13 amino acids. Germline CDR1 SGDLS, CDR2 YYNGEE. V shed 4 bases and J shed 5 bases, with 11 bases lying between them. The CDR3 DNA is TGTGCCAGCAGCTACGGGAGCCAAGATACGCAGTATTTT. It translates to CASSYGSQDTQYF.

The chain recombines TRBV7-9 with TRBJ2-2, with D possibly being TRBD1 or TRBD2 (6 bases each). The CDR3 has 16 amino acids. CDR1 is SEHNR and CDR2 is FQNEAQ in the germline V gene (reference sequence). The germline V and J ends were trimmed by 5 bases and 5 bases, with 18 bases remaining between them. CDR3 bases: TGTGCCAGCAGCCTCAATCTAGGGGGGTTTACCGGGGAGCTGTTTTTT. Residues: CASSLNLGGFTGELFF.

Only one count was recorded for this clone. J is TRBJ2-1 and V is TRBV7-3; TRBD1 might be the D (5 bases). CDR1 is SGHTA and CDR2 is FQGTGA in the germline V gene. V shed 2 bases and J shed 8 bases, with 10 bases lying between them. The CDR3 extends over 13 amino acids. The CDR3, as DNA: TGTGCCAGCAGCTTAGGGCAGGGTGATGAGCAGTTCTTC. It specifies CASSLGQGDEQFF. The full variable domain, rest sourced from reference TRBV7-3 and TRBJ2-1, is GAGVSQTPSNKVTEKGKYVELRCDPISGHTALYWYRQSLGQGPEFLIYFQGTGAADDSGLPNDRFFAVRPEGSVSTLKIQRTERGDSAVYLCASSLGQGDEQFFGPGTRLTVL.

The rearrangement links TRBV21-1 to TRBJ1-2. TRBV21-1 is labeled a pseudogene. The CDR3 consists of 16 residues. CDR3 loop: CASSPRGGKSNYGYTF. Here the CDR3 DNA reads TGTGCCAGCAGCCCCCGGGGAGGAAAAAGTAACTATGGCTACACCTTC.

This clone has only a few counts. The chain couples TRBV29-1 to TRBJ1-1; possible D gene TRBD1, 6 bases. The germline V gene has CDR1 SQVTM and CDR2 ANQGSEA. CDR3 length equals 11 residues. V lost 4 bases and J 4 bases, leaving 7 bases between the germline ends. Here the CDR3 reads CSVVGGTEAFF. The CDR3 coding sequence is TGCAGCGTTGTAGGGGGCACTGAAGCTTTCTTT.

Here the CDR3 DNA reads TGTGCCAGCTCACCCCAGACAGGGTACGGGGAGCTGTTTTTT. Residues: CASSPQTGYGELFF. The V and J genes are TRBV18 and TRBJ2-2, with TRBD1 matching 7 bases. V was pared by 3 bases and J by 7 bases, with 5 bases of the junction left unmatched. CDR3 length: 14 residues. Germline V lookup: CDR1 KGHSH, CDR2 LQKENI.

This clone turned up a few times. This chain links TRBV7-2 with TRBJ2-3, with 8 bases that match TRBD2. The CDR3 extends over 15 amino acids. The germline gives CDR1 SGHTA, CDR2 FQGNSA. Trimming took 5 bases from V and 2 from J; bases not matched to a gene: 6. The CDR3 protein is CASSPSGRYTDTQYF. The CDR3 DNA reads as TGTGCCAGCAGCCCGAGCGGGAGATACACAGATACGCAGTATTTT.

The chain links TRBV9 to TRBJ2-1, with 10 nucleotides matching TRBD1. V gave up 2 bases and J gave up 9 bases; unmatched junction bases: 5. The length of the CDR3 is 14 residues. Germline CDR1 SGDLS, CDR2 YYNGEE. CDR3 sequence (DNA): TGTGCCAGCAGCGTCCCGGGACAGGGGAGTGAGCAGTTCTTC. This translates into CASSVPGQGSEQFF. The whole variable domain, remainder taken from reference TRBV9 and TRBJ2-1, is DSGVTQTPKHLITATGQRVTLRCSPRSGDLSVYWYQQSLDQGLQFLIQYYNGEERAKGNILERFSAQQFPDLHSELNLSSLELGDSALYFCASSVPGQGSEQFFGPGTRLTVL.

The chain joins TRBV4-3 to TRBJ2-7, with D possibly being TRBD1 (5 bases). The CDR3 spans 16 residues. Germline lookup yields CDR1 LGHNA and CDR2 YSLEER. The ends were cut back, 1 base at V and 3 bases at J, with 16 bases in the middle. The DNA for the CDR3 is TGCGCCAGCAGCCAAGGACATAATTCAGGGTTCTACGAGCAGTACTTC. This translates into CASSQGHNSGFYEQYF.

The chain combines TRBV10-2 with TRBJ1-5, with D unclear. V lost 0 bases to trimming and J lost 5 bases, with 8 bases between them. CDR1 WSHSY and CDR2 SAAADI come from the germline V gene. This CDR3 has 14 amino acids. CDR3 sequence: CASSESNSHQPQHF. The CDR3 DNA reads TGCGCCAGCAGTGAGTCCAACAGTCATCAGCCCCAGCATTTT.

The chain employs TRBV7-2 and TRBJ2-2, with TRBD2 as a possible D gene (5 bases). The V end lost 0 bases, the J end lost 6 bases, and 14 bases lay between the germline ends. The length of the CDR3 is 16 residues. Germline CDR1 and CDR2: SGHTA and FQGNSA. The CDR3 sequence is CASSLAVRGPAGELFF. The DNA for the CDR3 is TGTGCCAGCAGCTTAGCGGTTCGCGGGCCGGCCGGGGAGCTGTTTTTT. Full variable domain (remainder filled in from reference TRBV7-2 and TRBJ2-2): GAGVSQSPSNKVTEKGKDVELRCDPISGHTALYWYRQSLGQGLEFLIYFQGNSAPDKSGLPSDRFSAERTGGSVSTLTIQRTQQEDSAVYLCASSLAVRGPAGELFFGEGSRLTVL.

In regard to this clone: This specimen includes other DNA sequences encoding the same CDR3. The chain has TRBV5-4 and TRBJ2-3; tentatively, D is TRBD2 (5 bases). CDR3 length: 13 amino acids. In germline, CDR1 is SGHNT, CDR2 YYREEE (reference sequence). The V end was cut by 7 bases, the J end by 5 bases, with 14 bases between. CDR3 protein: CASSPRGGDTQYF. The CDR3 bases are TGTGCCAGCTCCCCTAGAGGAGGAGATACGCAGTATTTT.

The chain couples TRBV2 to TRBJ2-1; the D call may be TRBD1 or TRBD2 (5 bases each). There are 15 residues in the CDR3. V lost 7 bases and J lost 6, with 19 bases in between. From germline, CDR1 is SNHLY and CDR2 FYNNEI. CDR3 DNA sequence: TGTGCCAGCACGAGGGGTGCTGTTGTGGGCAATGAGCAGTTCTTC. Translation: CASTRGAVVGNEQFF. The variable domain in full, completed from reference TRBV2 and TRBJ2-1, reads EPEVTQTPSHQVTQMGQEVILRCVPISNHLYFYWYRQILGQKVEFLVSFYNNEISEKSEIFDDQFSVERPDGSNFTLKIRSTKLEDSAMYFCASTRGAVVGNEQFFGPGTRLTVL.

J is TRBJ2-3 and V is TRBV4-1; 8 positions match TRBD2. The germline V gene encodes CDR1 MGHRA and CDR2 YSYEKL. Trimming took 3 bases from V and 1 from J; bases not matched to a gene: 6. This CDR3 comprises 16 residues. The CDR3 coding sequence is TGCGCCAGCAGCCAGGTCGGACTAGCAGGCACAGATACGCAGTATTTT. As protein: CASSQVGLAGTDTQYF.

This chain joins TRBV4-2 and TRBJ1-4, with D perhaps matching TRBD1 (5 bases). The CDR3 runs 16 residues. Trimming stripped 4 bases from V and 5 bases from J, with 17 bases between. The germline gives CDR1 LGHNA, CDR2 YNFKEQ. The chain's CDR3 is CASSPLPQGVNEKLFF. CDR3 coding DNA: TGTGCCAGCAGCCCTTTACCGCAAGGGGTGAATGAAAAACTGTTTTTT.